These 3 T cell receptor beta chains came from one sample sequenced in a study of identical twins. TCRdb recomputed calls from the 5' RACE reads with MiXCR, one row per CDR3 protein. The sample holds some 710,000 distinct CDR3 sequences, 6% to 6.5% seen once. The sequencing input was naive T cells sorted from blood. All receptors come from a man in his late teens or twenties in good health.

This sequence joins TRBV9 and TRBJ2-7; D is unclear. This CDR3 spans 15 amino acids. Looked up from germline, CDR1 is SGDLS and CDR2 is YYNGEE. Trimming shortened V by 0 bases and J by 2 bases, and 12 bases separated the two germline ends. CDR3 sequence: CASSVAPTVTYEQYF. The CDR3 nucleotides read TGTGCCAGCAGCGTAGCCCCCACAGTCACCTACGAGCAGTACTTC.

This chain connects TRBV7-6 to TRBJ2-2, with unresolved D. The CDR3 extends over 15 amino acids. V gave up 5 bases and J gave up 0 bases, with 10 bases separating them. Germline lookup yields CDR1 SGHVS and CDR2 FNYEAQ. The CDR3 region is CASSPLRANTGELFF. The DNA of the CDR3 is TGTGCCAGCAGCCCCCTAAGAGCGAACACCGGGGAGCTGTTTTTT.

This chain joins TRBV7-2 and TRBJ2-7; either TRBD1 or TRBD2 may fit D (5 bases each). Trimming removed 1 base at V and 5 bases at J, with 15 bases between. This CDR3 comprises 15 residues. Germline V lookup: CDR1 SGHTA, CDR2 FQGNSA. The CDR3 is CASSLEVSRGHEQYF. The CDR3 bases are TGTGCCAGCAGCTTAGAGGTCTCGAGGGGCCACGAGCAGTACTTC.